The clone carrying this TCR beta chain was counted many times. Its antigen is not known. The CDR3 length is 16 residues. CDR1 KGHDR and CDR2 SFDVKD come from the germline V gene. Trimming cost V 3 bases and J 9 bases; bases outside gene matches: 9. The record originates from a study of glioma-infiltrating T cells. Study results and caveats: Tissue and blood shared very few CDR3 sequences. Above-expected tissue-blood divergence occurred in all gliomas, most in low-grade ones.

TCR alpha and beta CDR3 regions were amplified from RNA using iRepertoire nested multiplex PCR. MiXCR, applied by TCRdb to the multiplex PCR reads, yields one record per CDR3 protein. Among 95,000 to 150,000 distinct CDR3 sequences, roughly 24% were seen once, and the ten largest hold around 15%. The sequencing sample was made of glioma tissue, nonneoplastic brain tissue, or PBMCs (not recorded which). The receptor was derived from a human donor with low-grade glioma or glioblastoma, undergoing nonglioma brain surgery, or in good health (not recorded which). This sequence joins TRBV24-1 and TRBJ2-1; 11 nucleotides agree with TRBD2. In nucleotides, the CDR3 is TGTGCCACCAGTGATAATCTACTAGCGGGAGTAACTGAGCAGTTCTTC. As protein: CATSDNLLAGVTEQFF.